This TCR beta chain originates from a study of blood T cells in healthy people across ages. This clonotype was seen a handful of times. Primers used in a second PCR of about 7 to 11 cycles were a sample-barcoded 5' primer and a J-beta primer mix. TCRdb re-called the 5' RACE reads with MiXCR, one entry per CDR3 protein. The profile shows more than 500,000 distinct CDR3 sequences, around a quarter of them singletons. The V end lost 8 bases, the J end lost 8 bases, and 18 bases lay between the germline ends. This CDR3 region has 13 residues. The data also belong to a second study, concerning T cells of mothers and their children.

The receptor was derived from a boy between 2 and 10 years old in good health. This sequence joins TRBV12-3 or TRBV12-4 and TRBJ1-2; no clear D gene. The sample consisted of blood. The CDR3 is CASARLVEDGYTF. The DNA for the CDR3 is TGTGCCAGCGCCCGTTTGGTAGAGGACGGCTACACCTTC.